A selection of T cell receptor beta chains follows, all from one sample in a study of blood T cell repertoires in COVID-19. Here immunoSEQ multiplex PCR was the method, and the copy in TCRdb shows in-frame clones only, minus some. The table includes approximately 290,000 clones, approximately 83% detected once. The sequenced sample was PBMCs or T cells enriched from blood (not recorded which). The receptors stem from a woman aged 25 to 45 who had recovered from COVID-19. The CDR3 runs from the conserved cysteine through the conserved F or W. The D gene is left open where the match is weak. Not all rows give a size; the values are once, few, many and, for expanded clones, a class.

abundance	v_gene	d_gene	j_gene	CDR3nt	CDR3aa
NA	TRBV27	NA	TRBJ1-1	TGTGCCAGCAGTTTATCGGTGGCAGGGAACACTGAAGCTTTCTTT	CASSLSVAGNTEAFF
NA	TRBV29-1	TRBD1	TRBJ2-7	TGCAGCGTTGTGGGACAGGGAAGCAACTACGAGCAGTACTTC	CSVVGQGSNYEQYF
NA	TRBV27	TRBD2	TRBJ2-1	TGTGCCAGCAGTTTAGCACTAGCGGCAGTGCTCAATGAGCAGTTCTTC	CASSLALAAVLNEQFF
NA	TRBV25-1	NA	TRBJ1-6	TGTGCCAGCAGCCACCCAGGGGATTCACCCCTCCACTTT	CASSHPGDSPLHF
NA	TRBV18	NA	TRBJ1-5	TGTGCCAGCTCACCGGGGGGAATTCAGCCCCAGCATTTT	CASSPGGIQPQHF
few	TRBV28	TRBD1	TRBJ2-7	TGTGCCAGCAGTTCCGCCTCGGGACAGACATACGAGCAGTACTTC	CASSSASGQTYEQYF
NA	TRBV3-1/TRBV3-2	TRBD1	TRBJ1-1	TGTGCCAGCAGCCCGGACCAGGGGGCTGAAGCTTTCTTT	CASSPDQGAEAFF
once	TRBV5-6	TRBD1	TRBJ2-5	TGTGCCAGCAGCGTCCTGACAGGGGGCTGGGAGACCCAGTACTTC	CASSVLTGGWETQYF
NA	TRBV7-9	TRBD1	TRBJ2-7	TGTGCCAGCAGCTTAGCGTTGGGACAGGAGGAGTACGAGCAGTACTTC	CASSLALGQEEYEQYF
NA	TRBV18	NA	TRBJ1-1	TGTGCCAGCTCACCGAAGAGAACTGAAGCTTTCTTT	CASSPKRTEAFF
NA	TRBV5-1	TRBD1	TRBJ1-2	TGCGCCAGCAGCTTGGGACAGGGAGTCAGAGACTTC	CASSLGQGVRDF
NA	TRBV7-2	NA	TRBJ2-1	TGTGCCAGCAGCTTATCCCCTCAGGATGAGCAGTTCTTC	CASSLSPQDEQFF
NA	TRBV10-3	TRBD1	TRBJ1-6	TGTGCCATCAGTGCCCTACAGGGGGCGAATTCACCCCTCCACTTT	CAISALQGANSPLHF
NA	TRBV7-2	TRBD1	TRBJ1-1	TGTGCCAGCAGCTTAGTCCCGACAGGGGTGGGCACTGAAGCTTTCTTT	CASSLVPTGVGTEAFF
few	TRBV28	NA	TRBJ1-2	TGTGCCAGCAGTTTGACAGACTATGGCTACACCTTC	CASSLTDYGYTF
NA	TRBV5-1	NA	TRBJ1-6	TGCGCCAGCAGCTCCGGGATTTCACCCCTCCACTTT	CASSSGISPLHF
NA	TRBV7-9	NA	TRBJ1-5	TGTGCCAGCAGCCCCCTTGATCAGCCCCAGCATTTT	CASSPLDQPQHF
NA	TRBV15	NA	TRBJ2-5	TGTGCCACCAGCAGAGATGGTGGCCGAGGGGAGACCCAGTACTTC	CATSRDGGRGETQYF
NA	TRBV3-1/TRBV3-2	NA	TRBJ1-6	TGTGCCAGCAGCCTGTCCTTGACATCCTATAATTCACCCCTCCACTTT	CASSLSLTSYNSPLHF